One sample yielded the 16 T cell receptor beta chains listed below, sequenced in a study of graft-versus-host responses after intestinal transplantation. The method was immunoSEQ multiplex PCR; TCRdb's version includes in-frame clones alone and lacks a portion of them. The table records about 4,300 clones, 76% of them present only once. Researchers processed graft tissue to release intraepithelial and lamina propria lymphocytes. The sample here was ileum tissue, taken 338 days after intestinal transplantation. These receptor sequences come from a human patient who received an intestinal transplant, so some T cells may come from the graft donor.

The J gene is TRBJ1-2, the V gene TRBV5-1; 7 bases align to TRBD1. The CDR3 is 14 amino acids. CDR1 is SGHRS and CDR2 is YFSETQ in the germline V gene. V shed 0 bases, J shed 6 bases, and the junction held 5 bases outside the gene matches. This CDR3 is CASSLGGTADGYTF. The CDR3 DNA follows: TGCGCCAGCAGCTTGGGAGGGACAGCAGATGGCTACACCTTC.

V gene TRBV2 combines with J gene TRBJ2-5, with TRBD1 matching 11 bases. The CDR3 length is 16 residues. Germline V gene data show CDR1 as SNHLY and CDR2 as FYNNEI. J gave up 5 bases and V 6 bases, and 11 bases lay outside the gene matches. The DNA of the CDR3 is TGTGCCAGCAGACCCGGGACAGGGGGTCCAGGGGAGACCCAGTACTTC. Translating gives CASRPGTGGPGETQYF. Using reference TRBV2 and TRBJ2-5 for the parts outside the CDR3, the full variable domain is EPEVTQTPSHQVTQMGQEVILRCVPISNHLYFYWYRQILGQKVEFLVSFYNNEISEKSEIFDDQFSVERPDGSNFTLKIRSTKLEDSAMYFCASRPGTGGPGETQYFGPGTRLLVL.

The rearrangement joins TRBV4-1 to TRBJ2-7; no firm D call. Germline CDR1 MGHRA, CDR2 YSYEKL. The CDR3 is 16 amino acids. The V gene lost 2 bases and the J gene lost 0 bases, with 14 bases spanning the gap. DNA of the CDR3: TGCGCCAGCAGCCAACCCGGCCAGGTAAGCTCCTACGAGCAGTACTTC. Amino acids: CASSQPGQVSSYEQYF.

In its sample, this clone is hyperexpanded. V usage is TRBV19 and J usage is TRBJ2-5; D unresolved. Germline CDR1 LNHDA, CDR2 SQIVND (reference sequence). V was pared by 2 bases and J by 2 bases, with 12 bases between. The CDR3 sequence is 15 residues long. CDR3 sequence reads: CASSIRLVSQETQYF. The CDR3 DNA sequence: TGTGCCAGTAGTATAAGGCTAGTTTCACAAGAGACCCAGTACTTC.

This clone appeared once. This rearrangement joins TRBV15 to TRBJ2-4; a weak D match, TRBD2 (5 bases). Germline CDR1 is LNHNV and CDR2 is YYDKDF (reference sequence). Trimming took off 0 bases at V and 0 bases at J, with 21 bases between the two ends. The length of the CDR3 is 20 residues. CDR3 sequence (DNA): TGTGCCACCAGCAGAGATCCACTAGGAGGACCTTCACTAGCCAAAAACATTCAGTACTTC. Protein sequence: CATSRDPLGGPSLAKNIQYF.

This chain's CDR3 is CASSSRGQPTGELFF. In nucleotides, the CDR3 is TGTGCCAGCAGTTCCCGGGGACAGCCCACCGGGGAGCTGTTTTTT. This chain links TRBV6-5 with TRBJ2-2; 7 bases align to TRBD1. V shed 4 bases and J 4 bases; nucleotides not matched to a gene: 6. The V gene's germline CDR1 is MNHEY and CDR2 SVGAGI. The CDR3 runs to 15 residues.

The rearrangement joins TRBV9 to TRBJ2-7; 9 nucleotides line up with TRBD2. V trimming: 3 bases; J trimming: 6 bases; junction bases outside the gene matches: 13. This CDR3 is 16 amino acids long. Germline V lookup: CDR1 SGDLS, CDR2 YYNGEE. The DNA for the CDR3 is TGTGCCAGCAGCGCCTCCGGGACTAGCATAGTCTCCGAGCAGTACTTC. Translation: CASSASGTSIVSEQYF.

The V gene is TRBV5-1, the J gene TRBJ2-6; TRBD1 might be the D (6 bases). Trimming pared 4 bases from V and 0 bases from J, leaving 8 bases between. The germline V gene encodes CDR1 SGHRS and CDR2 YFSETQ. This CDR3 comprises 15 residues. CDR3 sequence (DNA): TGCGCCAGCAGCACAGGGAGCTCTGGGGCCAACGTCCTGACTTTC. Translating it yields CASSTGSSGANVLTF.

The CDR3 coding sequence is TGCGCCAGCAGCCAAGATAGGGCCCTAGCGGGAGCAGGGACCGGGGAGCTGTTTTTT. Amino acid sequence: CASSQDRALAGAGTGELFF. The V and J genes are TRBV4-1 and TRBJ2-2; 10 positions match TRBD2. CDR3 length equals 19 residues. V dropped 0 bases and J dropped 5; count of bases not matched to a gene: 12. The germline gives CDR1 MGHRA, CDR2 YSYEKL.

CDR3 bases: TGTGCCAGCAGCCAACGGAATAGACAGTACGAGCAGTACTTC. This translates into CASSQRNRQYEQYF. This chain uses TRBV2 with TRBJ2-7; D possibly corresponds to TRBD1 (5 bases). V lost 6 bases and J lost 4, with 16 bases in between. The CDR3 contains 14 residues. CDR1 and CDR2 from the germline V gene are SNHLY and FYNNEI.

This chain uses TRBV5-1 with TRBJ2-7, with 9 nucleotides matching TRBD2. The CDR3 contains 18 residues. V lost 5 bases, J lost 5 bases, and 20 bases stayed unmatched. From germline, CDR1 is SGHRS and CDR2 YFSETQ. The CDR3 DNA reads TGCGCCAGCAGTTTCACCGGGGTTGCGGGAGGGTCGGGCGACGAGCAGTACTTC. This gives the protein CASSFTGVAGGSGDEQYF.

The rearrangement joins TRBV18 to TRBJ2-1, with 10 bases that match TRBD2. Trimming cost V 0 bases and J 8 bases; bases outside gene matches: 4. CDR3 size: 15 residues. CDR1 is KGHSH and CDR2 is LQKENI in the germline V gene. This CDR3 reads CASSPPGLARYEQFF. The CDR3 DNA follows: TGTGCCAGCTCACCACCGGGACTAGCGCGCTATGAGCAGTTCTTC.

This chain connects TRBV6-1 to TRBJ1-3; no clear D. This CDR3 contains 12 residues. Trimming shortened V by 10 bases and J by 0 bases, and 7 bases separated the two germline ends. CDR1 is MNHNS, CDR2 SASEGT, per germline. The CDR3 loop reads CATESSGNTIYF. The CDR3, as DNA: TGTGCCACCGAGAGCTCTGGAAACACCATATATTTT.

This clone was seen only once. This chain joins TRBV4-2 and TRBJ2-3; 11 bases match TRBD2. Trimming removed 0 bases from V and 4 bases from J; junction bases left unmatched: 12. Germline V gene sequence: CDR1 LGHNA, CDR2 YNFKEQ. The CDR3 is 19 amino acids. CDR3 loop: CASSQERGLAAATADTQYF. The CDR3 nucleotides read TGTGCCAGCAGCCAAGAAAGGGGACTAGCGGCCGCCACAGCAGATACGCAGTATTTT.

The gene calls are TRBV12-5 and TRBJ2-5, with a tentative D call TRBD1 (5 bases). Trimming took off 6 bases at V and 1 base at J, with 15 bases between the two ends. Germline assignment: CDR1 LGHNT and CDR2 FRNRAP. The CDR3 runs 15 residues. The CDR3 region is CASGPSGQVQETQYF. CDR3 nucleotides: TGTGCTAGTGGCCCATCCGGACAAGTCCAAGAGACCCAGTACTTC. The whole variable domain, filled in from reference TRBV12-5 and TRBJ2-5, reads DARVTQTPRHKVTEMGQEVTMRCQPILGHNTVFWYRQTMMQGLELLAYFRNRAPLDDSGMPKDRFSAEMPDATLATLKIQPSEPRDSAVYFCASGPSGQVQETQYFGPGTRLLVL.

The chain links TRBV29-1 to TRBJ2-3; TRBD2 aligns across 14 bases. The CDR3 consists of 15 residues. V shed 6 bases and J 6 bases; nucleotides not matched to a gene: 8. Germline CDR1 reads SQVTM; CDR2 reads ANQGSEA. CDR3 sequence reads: CSVVRTSGGPDTQYF. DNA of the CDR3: TGCAGCGTCGTTCGGACTAGCGGGGGGCCTGATACGCAGTATTTT.